This T cell receptor (beta chain) was found in a study of T-cell memory formation after mild COVID-19. Regarding the study as a whole: Within pre-infection memory, some responding clones were found, suggesting cross-reactive memory joined.

V trimming: 5 bases; J trimming: 6 bases; junction bases outside the gene matches: 4. CDR1 and CDR2 from the germline V gene are SGHRS and YFSETQ. The CDR3 extends over 14 amino acids. With respect to this clonotype: Its antigen is unknown.

TCRalpha and TCRbeta libraries used 5'RACE with constant-segment primers and UMIs. TCRdb re-derived calls from the 5' RACE reads in MiXCR, one entry per CDR3 protein. This table has some 210,000 distinct CDR3 sequences, under 12% appearing once. The sequence derives from a man aged 18 to 29 who had mild COVID-19 (a few samples of this study predate the infection). Cell type and time point are not known. Material for sequencing was PBMCs or a T cell subset sorted from them (not recorded which). This chain joins TRBV5-1 and TRBJ2-3; 12 positions match TRBD2. DNA for the CDR3: TGCGCCAGCAGGCTTGGACTAGCGGGGGATACGCAGTATTTT. Protein: CASRLGLAGDTQYF.